This TCR beta chain was found in a study of tumor and adjacent non-tumor tissue in lung cancer. This CDR3 comprises 16 residues. Germline V CDR1 and CDR2: SGHAT, FQNNGV. V was cut by 3 bases and J by 2 bases, with 15 bases left in between. RNA was extracted from bulk tissue without any cell sorting. Three rounds of nested PCR, following a modified ARM-PCR protocol, produced the TCRbeta library. Each CDR3 protein is one row after TCRdb ran MiXCR on the multiplex PCR reads. The table records 200,000 or so distinct CDR3 sequences, 71% of them present only once. What was sequenced was lung tumor tissue. The V and J genes are TRBV11-2 and TRBJ2-3; D possibly corresponds to TRBD2 (5 bases). The sequence came from a man in his 60s with non-small cell lung cancer. The CDR3 nucleotides are TGTGCCAGCAGCTTTTTTCAGGACTCTAACACAGATACGCAGTATTTT. Amino acid sequence: CASSFFQDSNTDTQYF.